This entry describes one T cell receptor (beta chain). Its specific antigen is unknown. No quality values exist for individual bases; no much larger clone is one base distant. The source of the sample is a study of technical replicates of blood from several donors (dated by TCRdb to about 2017). The CDR3 runs 14 amino acids, cysteine and phenylalanine included. Only CDR3 DNA remains: 42 bases, in frame from the first base. CDR1 SQVTM and CDR2 ANQGSEA are derived from the germline V gene. V is reduced by 5 bases and J by 1 base, leaving a spacing of 11 bases between them. Libraries were prepared through the immunoSEQ multiplex PCR assay. In its TCRdb copy, this immuneACCESS table keeps in-frame sequences only and misses some clones. Where compared with another copy, unresolved V genes explain less than half of these, and the others have no known cause. This sample holds fewer than 15,000 clones; over 70% were observed only once. The ten most abundant clones make up roughly 13% of the sample.

Recombination linked TRBV29-1 to TRBJ1-4; the D gene lacks a confident call. Source material: PBMCs. This clonotype originated in a human donor in good health. The nucleotides read TGCAGCGTTCTACCTACGGGAACTAATGAAAAACTGTTTTTT. This translates into CSVLPTGTNEKLFF.